This T cell receptor beta chain was recovered during a study of blood T cell repertoires in COVID-19. Background on the study: Acute and convalescent COVID-19 specimens originated in the United States, Italy and Spain.

This clone was seen only a few times. Method: immunoSEQ multiplex PCR; TCRdb's copy keeps in-frame clones and lacks some. The data show about 160,000 clones, with approximately 82% seen just once and around 7% held by the top ten. Germline lookup yields CDR1 KGHSH and CDR2 LQKENI. CDR3 size: 14 residues. The V gene lost 3 bases and the J gene lost 8 bases, with 16 bases spanning the gap. The sample consisted of peripheral blood. The chain links TRBV18 to TRBJ1-2; D is perhaps TRBD1 (6 bases). The source is a woman between 35 and 50 years old with COVID-19, enrolled during active disease. In DNA form, the CDR3 reads TGTGCCAGCTCACCCGGACAGAACATAGAGGGCTACACCTTC. It translates to CASSPGQNIEGYTF.